These 18 T cell receptor beta chains originate from one sample sequenced in a study of blood T cell repertoires in COVID-19. Produced via immunoSEQ multiplex PCR; TCRdb's table is partial and in-frame only. Found here are 200,000 or so clones, around 84% of them singletons; the top ten hold over 2%. The sequencing input was peripheral blood. These TCRs come from a man aged 35-49 years who had recovered from COVID-19.

This chain connects TRBV30 to TRBJ1-2; 7 positions agree with TRBD1. Trimming cost V 3 bases and J 7 bases; bases outside gene matches: 11. Germline-derived CDR1 and CDR2 are GTSNPN and SVGIG (reference sequence). The CDR3 loop spans 14 amino acids. CDR3 coding DNA: TGTGCCTGGAGCCCGGACAGGCTATTGGGTGGCTACACCTTC. It codes for CAWSPDRLLGGYTF.

The V call is TRBV5-4, the J call TRBJ2-5, with D unclear. CDR3 length equals 14 residues. Trimming removed 1 base at V and 1 base at J, with 8 bases between. Germline CDR1 is SGHNT and CDR2 is YYREEE (reference sequence). This chain's CDR3 is CASSLPGFQETQYF. In DNA form, the CDR3 reads TGTGCCAGCAGCTTGCCAGGCTTCCAAGAGACCCAGTACTTC.

The V gene is TRBV6-2 or TRBV6-3, the J gene TRBJ1-5; no firm D call. The CDR3 loop spans 14 amino acids. V was trimmed by 4 bases and J by 4 bases, leaving 11 bases between them. CDR1 MNHEY and CDR2 SVGEGT come from the germline V gene. The CDR3 spells CASSSQTRNQPQHF. CDR3 DNA sequence: TGTGCCAGCAGTTCACAGACAAGAAATCAGCCCCAGCATTTT.

The gene calls are TRBV19 and TRBJ1-5; unclear D gene. Trimming pared 5 bases from V and 4 bases from J, leaving 15 bases between. This CDR3 is built from 15 residues. Germline V gene lookup returns CDR1 LNHDA and CDR2 SQIVND (reference sequence). CDR3 DNA sequence: TGTGCCAGTAGTTTGCTGAGTGCCTCGAATCAGCCCCAGCATTTT. It is translated as CASSLLSASNQPQHF. Filled out from reference TRBV19 and TRBJ1-5, the complete variable domain reads DGGITQSPKYLFRKEGQNVTLSCEQNLNHDAMYWYRQDPGQGLRLIYYSQIVNDFQKGDIAEGYSVSREKKESFPLTVTSAQKNPTAFYLCASSLLSASNQPQHFGDGTRLSIL.

J is TRBJ1-5 and V is TRBV5-4; 9 nucleotides agree with TRBD1. This CDR3 spans 15 amino acids. V trimming: 4 bases; J trimming: 4 bases; junction bases outside the gene matches: 6. Germline assignment: CDR1 SGHNT and CDR2 YYREEE (reference sequence). The CDR3 reads CASSIQGAGNQPQHF. In DNA form, the CDR3 reads TGTGCCAGCAGCATACAGGGGGCGGGAAATCAGCCCCAGCATTTT. The whole variable domain, remainder taken from reference TRBV5-4 and TRBJ1-5, is ETGVTQSPTHLIKTRGQQVTLRCSSQSGHNTVSWYQQALGQGPQFIFQYYREEENGRGNFPPRFSGLQFPNYSSELNVNALELDDSALYLCASSIQGAGNQPQHFGDGTRLSIL.

This rearrangement joins TRBV5-1 to TRBJ2-5; 8 bases fit TRBD1. This CDR3 contains 13 residues. V gave up 4 bases and J gave up 5 bases; unmatched junction bases: 4. Germline V gives CDR1 SGHRS, CDR2 YFSETQ. The CDR3 sequence is CASSQNRGETQYF. In DNA, the CDR3 is TGCGCCAGCAGCCAAAACAGGGGGGAGACCCAGTACTTC.

This clone was detected only once. The chain carries TRBV10-3 and TRBJ1-2; TRBD1 matches at 10 bases. This CDR3 has 14 amino acids. Trimming removed 5 bases from V and 2 bases from J; junction bases left unmatched: 2. CDR1 is ENHRY and CDR2 is SYGVKD in the germline V gene. The CDR3 coding sequence is TGTGCCATCAGTTTGGGACAGGGGAACTATGGCTACACCTTC. Translated, it gives CAISLGQGNYGYTF.

The chain links TRBV29-1 to TRBJ1-2; 9 nucleotides agree with TRBD1. V shed 6 bases, J shed 6 bases, and the junction held 8 bases outside the gene matches. Germline V CDR1 and CDR2: SQVTM, ANQGSEA. The CDR3 runs 13 residues. CDR3 DNA: TGCAGCGTAGGACAGGGGAGAGGTCATGGCTACACCTTC. It translates to CSVGQGRGHGYTF.

This chain joins TRBV7-2 and TRBJ1-4; D is ambiguous. Germline assignment: CDR1 SGHTA and CDR2 FQGNSA. The CDR3 is 15 amino acids. With 5 bases removed from V and 5 bases from J, the gap between germline ends came to 15 bases. DNA for the CDR3: TGTGCCAGCAGCCCCCAGTGGGCGTCGAATGAAAAACTGTTTTTT. It translates to CASSPQWASNEKLFF. Supplemented by reference TRBV7-2 and TRBJ1-4, the full variable domain reads GAGVSQSPSNKVTEKGKDVELRCDPISGHTALYWYRQSLGQGLEFLIYFQGNSAPDKSGLPSDRFSAERTGGSVSTLTIQRTQQEDSAVYLCASSPQWASNEKLFFGSGTQLSVL.

V is TRBV11-3 and J is TRBJ2-7; TRBD1 matches at 8 bases. The ends lost 5 bases at V and 2 bases at J; junction bases unmatched: 5. CDR3 length: 14 residues. Germline V gene lookup returns CDR1 SGHNT and CDR2 YENEEA. CDR3 bases: TGTGCCAGCAGCAAGGACAGGGAAGCCTACGAGCAGTACTTC. As protein: CASSKDREAYEQYF.

The V and J genes are TRBV6-5 and TRBJ2-1; 10 bases are a match to TRBD2. The CDR3 is made up of 14 amino acids. V dropped 6 bases and J dropped 9; count of bases not matched to a gene: 8. Per germline, CDR1 MNHEY and CDR2 SVGAGI. CDR3 nucleotide sequence: TGTGCCAGCAGCCAGGGACTAGCGTCGGGTGAGCAGTTCTTC. It translates to CASSQGLASGEQFF.

J is TRBJ1-5 and V is TRBV27; a weak D match, TRBD1 (6 bases). V gave up 1 base and J gave up 3 bases, with 13 bases separating them. The germline V gene has CDR1 MNHEY and CDR2 SMNVEV (reference sequence). CDR3 length equals 16 residues. The chain's CDR3 is CASSLWSQGYNQPQHF. The CDR3 nucleotides read TGTGCCAGCAGTTTATGGTCACAGGGATACAATCAGCCCCAGCATTTT.

This clone came up many times. V and J are TRBV5-4 and TRBJ2-7; a possible D gene is TRBD1 (6 bases). V lost 0 bases and J lost 0, with 13 bases in between. The CDR3 runs to 16 residues. Per germline, CDR1 SGHNT and CDR2 YYREEE (reference sequence). CDR3 DNA sequence: TGTGCCAGCAGCTTGGAGGGACATGGGAGCTCCTACGAGCAGTACTTC. This sequence encodes CASSLEGHGSSYEQYF.

This clone was seen repeatedly, ten times or more. The chain has TRBV4-1 and TRBJ2-3; the match to TRBD2 covers 11 bases. CDR1 and CDR2 (germline): MGHRA, YSYEKL. J was trimmed by 6 bases and V by 8 bases; bases with no gene match: 7. The CDR3 covers 14 residues. This CDR3 reads CASGRTSGWDTQYF. In DNA form, the CDR3 reads TGCGCCAGCGGACGGACTAGCGGGTGGGATACGCAGTATTTT.

V usage is TRBV6-2 or TRBV6-3 and J usage is TRBJ1-5; 8 bases match TRBD1. J was trimmed by 0 bases and V by 5 bases; bases with no gene match: 3. Germline loops: CDR1 MNHEY, CDR2 SVGEGT. This CDR3 has 15 residues. CDR3 nucleotide sequence: TGTGCCAGCAGTAGGGACAGGTATAGCAATCAGCCCCAGCATTTT. Translated: CASSRDRYSNQPQHF.

The chain uses TRBV19 and TRBJ1-2; possibly TRBD1 for D (5 bases). The germline gives CDR1 LNHDA, CDR2 SQIVND (reference sequence). Trimming left V 5 bases short and J 0 bases short, with 16 bases between. This CDR3 contains 16 residues. CDR3 nucleotides: TGTGCCAGTAGTTGGGGGGACTTCGCTTCTAACTATGGCTACACCTTC. Amino acids: CASSWGDFASNYGYTF. The full variable domain, with the rest looked up from reference TRBV19 and TRBJ1-2, is DGGITQSPKYLFRKEGQNVTLSCEQNLNHDAMYWYRQDPGQGLRLIYYSQIVNDFQKGDIAEGYSVSREKKESFPLTVTSAQKNPTAFYLCASSWGDFASNYGYTFGSGTRLTVV.

The chain carries TRBV4-3 and TRBJ2-1, with 9 bases matching TRBD2. CDR3 size: 14 residues. The V and J ends lost 4 bases and 14 bases, in that order; junction bases with no gene match: 12. Germline V lookup: CDR1 LGHNA, CDR2 YSLEER. CDR3 in amino acids: CASSPLQAGGPKFF. The DNA for the CDR3 is TGCGCCAGCAGCCCCCTCCAGGCGGGAGGGCCCAAGTTCTTC.

V and J are TRBV30 and TRBJ2-3, with 7 bases lining up with TRBD1. V shed 7 bases and J 7 bases; nucleotides not matched to a gene: 11. Looked up from germline, CDR1 is GTSNPN and CDR2 is SVGIG (reference sequence). The CDR3 totals 13 residues. Here the CDR3 reads CAFGTASRYTQYF. In DNA form, the CDR3 reads TGTGCCTTCGGGACAGCTTCACGGTATACGCAGTATTTT. The variable domain in full, completed from reference TRBV30 and TRBJ2-3, reads SQTIHQWPATLVQPVGSPLSLECTVEGTSNPNLYWYRQAAGRGLQLLFYSVGIGQISSEVPQNLSASRPQDRQFILSSKKLLLSDSGFYLCAFGTASRYTQYFGPGTRLTVL.